Listed below are T cell receptor beta chains from one sample, sequenced in a study of shared clonotypes between healthy human individuals. Assay used: immunoSEQ multiplex PCR; TCRdb lists only in-frame clones, some missing. The sample holds over a million clones, about 98.5% seen once. The sequenced sample was naive CD4+ T cells sorted from blood. These receptors came from a man aged 25 to 40 in good health. CDR3s include the opening cysteine and the closing phenylalanine or tryptophan. D genes are given only for firm matches. The listing skips clone size in some rows; elsewhere it reads once, few, many or a size class.

CDR3 protein: CASSLTATNEQYF
CDR3 DNA: TGCGCCAGCAGCTTGACAGCCACTAACGAGCAGTACTTC
V gene: TRBV5-1
D gene: NA
J gene: TRBJ2-7
clone size: NA

CDR3 protein: CASGRVGLNNEQFF
CDR3 DNA: TGTGCCAGCGGGAGGGTAGGATTGAACAATGAGCAGTTCTTC
V gene: TRBV9
D gene: TRBD2
J gene: TRBJ2-1
clone size: NA

CDR3 protein: CASLGQVGNTIYF
CDR3 DNA: TGTGCCAGCCTTGGACAGGTTGGAAACACCATATATTTT
V gene: TRBV28
D gene: TRBD1
J gene: TRBJ1-3
clone size: NA

CDR3 protein: CAWSPSRAPGDTQYF
CDR3 DNA: TGTGCCTGGAGTCCTTCCCGGGCCCCCGGTGATACGCAGTATTTT
V gene: TRBV30
D gene: NA
J gene: TRBJ2-3
clone size: NA

CDR3 protein: CSVGPENTGELFF
CDR3 DNA: TGCAGCGTTGGGCCGGAGAACACCGGGGAGCTGTTTTTT
V gene: TRBV29-1
D gene: NA
J gene: TRBJ2-2
clone size: NA

CDR3 protein: CASSFRTSGRNYEQYF
CDR3 DNA: TGTGCCAGCAGCTTCCGGACTAGCGGGCGAAATTACGAGCAGTACTTC
V gene: TRBV5-6
D gene: TRBD2
J gene: TRBJ2-7
clone size: NA

CDR3 protein: CASSLNSAMGYNEQFF
CDR3 DNA: TGTGCCAGCAGTCTGAATAGTGCGATGGGCTACAATGAGCAGTTCTTC
V gene: TRBV7-2
D gene: NA
J gene: TRBJ2-1
clone size: NA

CDR3 protein: CASSPQTGLSSYNEQFF
CDR3 DNA: TGTGCCAGCTCACCACAGACAGGCTTGAGCTCCTACAATGAGCAGTTCTTC
V gene: TRBV18
D gene: NA
J gene: TRBJ2-1
clone size: once

CDR3 protein: CASSLVLSGGSSYEQYF
CDR3 DNA: TGCGCCAGCAGCTTGGTTTTAAGCGGGGGAAGCTCCTACGAGCAGTACTTC
V gene: TRBV5-1
D gene: TRBD2
J gene: TRBJ2-7
clone size: NA

CDR3 protein: CASSEEDRGRYF
CDR3 DNA: TGTGCCAGCAGCGAGGAGGACAGGGGTCGGTACTTC
V gene: TRBV28
D gene: TRBD1
J gene: TRBJ2-7
clone size: NA

CDR3 protein: CAYSPTNEKLFF
CDR3 DNA: TGTGCCTATAGTCCCACTAATGAAAAACTGTTTTTT
V gene: TRBV19
D gene: NA
J gene: TRBJ1-4
clone size: NA

CDR3 protein: CAISEGATNEKLFF
CDR3 DNA: TGTGCCATCAGTGAAGGTGCAACTAATGAAAAACTGTTTTTT
V gene: TRBV10-3
D gene: NA
J gene: TRBJ1-4
clone size: NA

CDR3 protein: CASSLWASGINEQFF
CDR3 DNA: TGTGCCAGCAGCTTATGGGCTAGCGGGATCAATGAGCAGTTCTTC
V gene: TRBV11-2
D gene: TRBD2
J gene: TRBJ2-1
clone size: NA

CDR3 protein: CASSLALGEQYF
CDR3 DNA: TGTGCCAGCAGCTTGGCCTTGGGAGAGCAGTACTTC
V gene: TRBV5-6
D gene: NA
J gene: TRBJ2-7
clone size: NA

CDR3 protein: CASSQDAALNEKLFF
CDR3 DNA: TGCGCCAGCAGCCAAGATGCAGCCCTAAATGAAAAACTGTTTTTT
V gene: TRBV4-1
D gene: NA
J gene: TRBJ1-4
clone size: NA

CDR3 protein: CASSVTGYNYEQYF
CDR3 DNA: TGTGCCAGCAGCGTGACTGGATACAACTACGAGCAGTACTTC
V gene: TRBV7-9
D gene: NA
J gene: TRBJ2-7
clone size: NA

CDR3 protein: CASSQDHRAANTGELFF
CDR3 DNA: TGCGCCAGCAGCCAAGATCATCGAGCAGCGAACACCGGGGAGCTGTTTTTT
V gene: TRBV4-3
D gene: NA
J gene: TRBJ2-2
clone size: NA

CDR3 protein: CASSLALAGGPTGELFF
CDR3 DNA: TGTGCCAGCAGCTTAGCACTGGCGGGAGGTCCCACCGGGGAGCTGTTTTTT
V gene: TRBV11-3
D gene: TRBD2
J gene: TRBJ2-2
clone size: once

CDR3 protein: CASSARGSGSLHNEQFF
CDR3 DNA: TGTGCCAGCTCGGCCCGGGGTAGCGGGAGTTTGCACAATGAGCAGTTCTTC
V gene: TRBV18
D gene: TRBD2
J gene: TRBJ2-1
clone size: NA

CDR3 protein: CASSLALAGSTKISYEQYF
CDR3 DNA: TGTGCCAGCAGCTTAGCCCTAGCGGGATCAACTAAAATCTCCTACGAGCAGTACTTC
V gene: TRBV7-6
D gene: TRBD2
J gene: TRBJ2-7
clone size: NA

CDR3 protein: CAWSSGQGVGREKLFF
CDR3 DNA: TGTGCCTGGAGTTCCGGACAGGGTGTCGGACGAGAAAAACTGTTTTTT
V gene: TRBV30
D gene: TRBD1
J gene: TRBJ1-4
clone size: NA

CDR3 protein: CSIGGPYNEQFF
CDR3 DNA: TGCAGCATCGGCGGGCCCTACAATGAGCAGTTCTTC
V gene: TRBV29-1
D gene: NA
J gene: TRBJ2-1
clone size: once

CDR3 protein: CASSTRLHDTQYF
CDR3 DNA: TGTGCCAGCAGCACCCGGCTCCATGATACGCAGTATTTT
V gene: TRBV9
D gene: NA
J gene: TRBJ2-3
clone size: NA

CDR3 protein: CASSNRGADTEAFF
CDR3 DNA: TGTGCCAGCAGTAACAGGGGGGCAGACACTGAAGCTTTCTTT
V gene: TRBV6-6
D gene: TRBD1
J gene: TRBJ1-1
clone size: NA

CDR3 protein: CASSLVQGAKNIQYF
CDR3 DNA: TGTGCCAGCAGCTTAGTGCAGGGAGCCAAAAACATTCAGTACTTC
V gene: TRBV11-2
D gene: NA
J gene: TRBJ2-4
clone size: NA

CDR3 protein: CASSFPQRGDYNEQFF
CDR3 DNA: TGTGCCAGCAGCTTCCCACAGCGGGGGGACTACAATGAGCAGTTCTTC
V gene: TRBV5-4
D gene: TRBD2
J gene: TRBJ2-1
clone size: NA

CDR3 protein: CASSPTVSTDTQYF
CDR3 DNA: TGCGCCAGCAGCCCGACAGTTAGCACAGATACGCAGTATTTT
V gene: TRBV5-1
D gene: NA
J gene: TRBJ2-3
clone size: once

CDR3 protein: CASSLQPGPSNQPQHF
CDR3 DNA: TGTGCCAGCAGCCTCCAACCCGGGCCTAGCAATCAGCCCCAGCATTTT
V gene: TRBV6-6
D gene: NA
J gene: TRBJ1-5
clone size: NA

CDR3 protein: CASSVKRNTEAFF
CDR3 DNA: TGTGCCAGCAGCGTAAAGAGGAACACTGAAGCTTTCTTT
V gene: TRBV9
D gene: NA
J gene: TRBJ1-1
clone size: NA

CDR3 protein: CASSSQGAIRKTQYF
CDR3 DNA: TGTGCCAGCAGTTCACAGGGGGCGATAAGAAAGACCCAGTACTTC
V gene: TRBV6-6
D gene: TRBD1
J gene: TRBJ2-5
clone size: NA

CDR3 protein: CASSIDRQSYEQYF
CDR3 DNA: TGTGCCAGCAGCATTGACAGGCAGTCCTACGAGCAGTACTTC
V gene: TRBV7-2
D gene: NA
J gene: TRBJ2-7
clone size: NA

CDR3 protein: CASGRDTASEEAFF
CDR3 DNA: TGTGCCAGCGGCCGGGACACCGCCTCGGAGGAAGCTTTCTTT
V gene: TRBV5-4
D gene: NA
J gene: TRBJ1-1
clone size: NA

CDR3 protein: CASSLGGTSGSGPYEQYF
CDR3 DNA: TGTGCCAGCAGCTTAGGGGGGACTAGCGGGAGCGGGCCCTACGAGCAGTACTTC
V gene: TRBV7-2
D gene: TRBD2
J gene: TRBJ2-7
clone size: NA

CDR3 protein: CASSSLGDTEAFF
CDR3 DNA: TGCGCCAGCAGCTCTCTTGGGGACACTGAAGCTTTCTTT
V gene: TRBV5-1
D gene: NA
J gene: TRBJ1-1
clone size: NA

CDR3 protein: CASSSPGTDTQYF
CDR3 DNA: TGTGCCAGCTCATCCCCGGGCACAGATACGCAGTATTTT
V gene: TRBV18
D gene: NA
J gene: TRBJ2-3
clone size: NA

CDR3 protein: CASSLAGGVQEKLFF
CDR3 DNA: TGTGCCAGCAGCTTAGCAGGGGGCGTACAGGAAAAACTGTTTTTT
V gene: TRBV11-2
D gene: TRBD1
J gene: TRBJ1-4
clone size: NA

CDR3 protein: CASRRTNTEAFF
CDR3 DNA: TGTGCCAGCAGGCGAACGAACACTGAAGCTTTCTTT
V gene: TRBV28
D gene: NA
J gene: TRBJ1-1
clone size: NA

CDR3 protein: CASSFTGANEKLFF
CDR3 DNA: TGCGCCAGCTCATTCACAGGGGCGAATGAAAAACTGTTTTTT
V gene: TRBV5-1
D gene: TRBD1
J gene: TRBJ1-4
clone size: once

CDR3 protein: CASRSPGLAGEQYF
CDR3 DNA: TGTGCCAGCAGGAGCCCGGGACTAGCGGGAGAGCAGTACTTC
V gene: TRBV6-1
D gene: TRBD2
J gene: TRBJ2-7
clone size: NA

CDR3 protein: CASSIGQKRIAKNIQYF
CDR3 DNA: TGTGCCAGTAGTATAGGACAGAAAAGAATAGCCAAAAACATTCAGTACTTC
V gene: TRBV19
D gene: NA
J gene: TRBJ2-4
clone size: NA

CDR3 protein: CAMGHSGANVLTF
CDR3 DNA: TGTGCCATGGGACATTCTGGGGCCAACGTCCTGACTTTC
V gene: TRBV7-8
D gene: NA
J gene: TRBJ2-6
clone size: NA

CDR3 protein: CASSTSGSSTDTQYF
CDR3 DNA: TGTGCCAGCAGTACTAGCGGGAGTAGCACAGATACGCAGTATTTT
V gene: TRBV6-5
D gene: TRBD2
J gene: TRBJ2-3
clone size: NA

CDR3 protein: CASSLGGLAGLYEQYF
CDR3 DNA: TGTGCCAGCAGCTTAGGGGGACTAGCGGGACTTTACGAGCAGTACTTC
V gene: TRBV7-9
D gene: TRBD2
J gene: TRBJ2-7
clone size: NA

CDR3 protein: CASSPLAGGKISDTQYF
CDR3 DNA: TGTGCCAGCTCACCGCTGGCAGGGGGCAAAATTTCAGATACGCAGTATTTT
V gene: TRBV18
D gene: TRBD1
J gene: TRBJ2-3
clone size: NA

CDR3 protein: CASSLLADGNQPQHF
CDR3 DNA: TGTGCCAGCAGCCTCCTGGCAGATGGCAATCAGCCCCAGCATTTT
V gene: TRBV9
D gene: NA
J gene: TRBJ1-5
clone size: NA

CDR3 protein: CASSWGRDRAYEQYF
CDR3 DNA: TGTGCCAGCAGTTGGGGCCGGGACAGGGCGTACGAGCAGTACTTC
V gene: TRBV27
D gene: TRBD1
J gene: TRBJ2-7
clone size: NA

CDR3 protein: CASRVTGGNEQFF
CDR3 DNA: TGCGCCAGCCGAGTAACAGGGGGCAATGAGCAGTTCTTC
V gene: TRBV5-1
D gene: TRBD1
J gene: TRBJ2-1
clone size: NA

CDR3 protein: CASSIDQGVSEAFF
CDR3 DNA: TGTGCCAGTAGTATAGACCAGGGGGTGAGTGAAGCTTTCTTT
V gene: TRBV19
D gene: TRBD1
J gene: TRBJ1-1
clone size: once

CDR3 protein: CASSAGTGPYEQYF
CDR3 DNA: TGTGCCAGCAGTGCCGGGACAGGGCCCTACGAGCAGTACTTC
V gene: TRBV6-4
D gene: TRBD1
J gene: TRBJ2-7
clone size: NA

CDR3 protein: CASSQDPGQGREQYF
CDR3 DNA: TGCGCCAGCAGCCAAGATCCGGGACAGGGTAGGGAGCAGTACTTC
V gene: TRBV4-1
D gene: TRBD1
J gene: TRBJ2-7
clone size: once

CDR3 protein: CASSLAGSGEQYF
CDR3 DNA: TGTGCTAGCAGCTTAGCTGGGTCCGGCGAGCAGTACTTC
V gene: TRBV7-7
D gene: NA
J gene: TRBJ2-7
clone size: NA

CDR3 protein: CASSATSTDTQYF
CDR3 DNA: TGTGCCAGCAGCGCAACAAGCACAGATACGCAGTATTTT
V gene: TRBV9
D gene: NA
J gene: TRBJ2-3
clone size: NA